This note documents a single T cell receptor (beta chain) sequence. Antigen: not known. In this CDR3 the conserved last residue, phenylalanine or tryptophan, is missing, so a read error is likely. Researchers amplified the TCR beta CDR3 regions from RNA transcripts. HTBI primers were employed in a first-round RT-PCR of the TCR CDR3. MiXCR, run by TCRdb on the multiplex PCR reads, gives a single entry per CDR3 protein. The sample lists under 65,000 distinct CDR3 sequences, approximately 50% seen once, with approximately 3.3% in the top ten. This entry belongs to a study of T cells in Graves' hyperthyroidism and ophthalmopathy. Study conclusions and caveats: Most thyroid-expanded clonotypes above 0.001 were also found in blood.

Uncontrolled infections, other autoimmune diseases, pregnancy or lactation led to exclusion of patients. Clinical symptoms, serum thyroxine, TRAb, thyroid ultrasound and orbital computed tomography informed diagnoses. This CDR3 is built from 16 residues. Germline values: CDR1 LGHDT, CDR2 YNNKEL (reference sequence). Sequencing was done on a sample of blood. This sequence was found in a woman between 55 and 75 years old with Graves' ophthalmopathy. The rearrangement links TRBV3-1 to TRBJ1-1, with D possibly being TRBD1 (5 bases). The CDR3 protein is CASSQGGEGLDTEAFV. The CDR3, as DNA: TGTGCCAGCAGCCAAGGAGGGGAAGGGTTGGACACGGAAGCTTTCGTT.